This TCR beta chain was recovered during a study of tumor-infiltrating lymphocytes in oesophageal squamous cell carcinoma (TCRdb year 2016). Library prep was done by PCR. Instrument on record: Illumina HiSeq 1500. TCRdb applied fastp at Q25 and MiXCR to the public reads, then kept only in-frame beta chains. Entries are consolidated by CDR3 protein sequence, retaining the most common genes and DNA. Recorded for this sample are under 20,000 distinct CDR3 sequences; 40% to 60% of them occurred a single time. The ten biggest clones cover over 15% of the sample. Details on this clonotype: It has no known antigen specificity. No per-base quality is available; no much larger clone lies one base away.

This receptor was taken from a male donor with esophageal squamous cell carcinoma. Sequencing was done on a sample of esophageal tumor tissue.

The base sequence is TGTGCCAGCAGCTCCAGAGCTAACTATGGCTACACCTTC. Translated, this is CASSSRANYGYTF. The chain couples TRBV7-3 to TRBJ1-2, with the D gene not clear enough to name. Including the terminal cysteine and phenylalanine, the CDR3 comprises 13 residues. Kept here is only the CDR3 DNA, which spans 39 bases and is read in frame from base 1. The germline V gene yields SGHTA for CDR1 and FQGTGA for CDR2. V is cut by 4 bases and J by 0 bases, and the space between the germline ends is 6 bases.